The rows below give T cell receptor beta chains drawn from one sample of a study of shared clonotypes between healthy human individuals. The table came from immunoSEQ multiplex PCR; TCRdb's copy has only in-frame clones and leaves some out. Of 2 million to 2.5 million clones in the sample, 80% to 95% were seen once. Sequences were obtained from naive CD4+ T cells from PBMCs. The source is a man aged 18 to 29 in good health. Some clones in this sample may be carry-over from other donors' samples. CDR3s include the opening cysteine and the closing phenylalanine or tryptophan. A D gene is named only where the DNA matches it firmly. Size values are once, few and many counts, or a class for expanded clones, and some rows have none.

j_gene,v_gene,d_gene,abundance,CDR3nt,CDR3aa
TRBJ2-7,TRBV5-1,TRBD1,-,TGCGCCAGCCGAGCCCACCCGGGACAGGGGGTACCCGAGCAGTACTTC,CASRAHPGQGVPEQYF
TRBJ2-7,TRBV9,TRBD2,-,TGTGCCAGCAGCCCAGGACTAGCGGGAGGGCCTACCTACGAGCAGTACTTC,CASSPGLAGGPTYEQYF
TRBJ2-4,TRBV28,TRBD1,-,TGTGCCAGCGGGTTACAGGGGGCTTTTGCCAAAAACATTCAGTACTTC,CASGLQGAFAKNIQYF
TRBJ2-3,TRBV29-1,-,once,TGCAGCGTTGAGAAAGGGGGGAGTACGCAGTATTTT,CSVEKGGSTQYF
TRBJ1-1,TRBV5-1,-,-,TGCGCCAGCAGCAACATGGCAGGGGTAAATACTGAAGCTTTCTTT,CASSNMAGVNTEAFF
TRBJ1-2,TRBV18,-,once,TGTGCCAGCTCACTGGGGGACACCACGGGCCCCATGCGTTGTACCTTC,CASSLGDTTGPMRCTF
TRBJ1-6,TRBV28,TRBD1,-,TGTGCCAGCAGTTTGTGGGGACAGGGAAAATCACCCCTCCACTTT,CASSLWGQGKSPLHF
TRBJ2-6,TRBV4-3,-,-,TGCGCCAGCAGCCAAGACAGGGGTACCTCTGGGGCCAACGTCCTGACTTTC,CASSQDRGTSGANVLTF
TRBJ2-7,TRBV11-3,-,-,TGTGCCAGCGGGAACAAATCCTACGAGCAGTACTTC,CASGNKSYEQYF
TRBJ2-1,TRBV2,-,-,TGTGCCAGCAGTGAACTACCTCTAGGGAAGCAGTTCTTC,CASSELPLGKQFF
TRBJ2-3,TRBV4-1,-,-,TGCGCCAGCAGCCAAGAGGTGGGGCTCGAGGATACGCAGTATTTT,CASSQEVGLEDTQYF
TRBJ2-3,TRBV10-3,-,-,TGTGCCATCAGTGAGGGAAGACAAATGCCAGATACGCAGTATTTT,CAISEGRQMPDTQYF